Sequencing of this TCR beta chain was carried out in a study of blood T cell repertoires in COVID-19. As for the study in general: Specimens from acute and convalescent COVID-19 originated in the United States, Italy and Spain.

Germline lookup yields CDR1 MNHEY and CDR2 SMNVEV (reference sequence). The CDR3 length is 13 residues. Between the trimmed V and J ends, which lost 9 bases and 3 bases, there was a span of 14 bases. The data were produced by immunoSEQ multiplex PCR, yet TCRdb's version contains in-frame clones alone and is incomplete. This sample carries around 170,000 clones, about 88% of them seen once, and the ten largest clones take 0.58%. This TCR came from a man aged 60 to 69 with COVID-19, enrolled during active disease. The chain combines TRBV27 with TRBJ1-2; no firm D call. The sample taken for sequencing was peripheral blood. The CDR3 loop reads CARLTEVDYGYTF. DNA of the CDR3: TGTGCCAGGCTCACCGAGGTCGACTATGGCTACACCTTC.